Shown below are 6 T cell receptor beta chains from a single sample sequenced in a study of T-cell memory formation after mild COVID-19. MiXCR was run by TCRdb on the 5' RACE reads, yielding one entry per CDR3 protein. This repertoire shows roughly 250,000 distinct CDR3 sequences, over 15% found once; its top ten account for more than 20%. Sequenced input: PBMCs or a T cell subset sorted from them (not recorded which). The receptors stem from a man younger than 30 who had mild COVID-19 (a few samples of this study predate the infection). Cell type and time point are not known.

This clonotype has a count of ten or more. The chain uses TRBV20-1 and TRBJ2-5; D tentatively fits TRBD1 or TRBD2 (6 bases each). Deletions cut 5 bases from V and 5 bases from J, with 15 bases between. Looked up from germline, CDR1 is DFQATT and CDR2 is SNEGSKA (reference sequence). This CDR3 region has 13 residues. DNA for the CDR3: TGCAGTGCTGCCCCCGGGGGCCGGGAGACCCAGTACTTC. It translates to CSAAPGGRETQYF.

This rearrangement joins TRBV20-1 to TRBJ2-5; D tentatively reads TRBD1 or TRBD2 (5 bases each). V was clipped by 8 bases and J by 5 bases, with 12 bases between them. Germline V gives CDR1 DFQATT, CDR2 SNEGSKA (reference sequence). There are 11 residues in the CDR3. The CDR3 sequence: CSPRRGETQYF. Here the CDR3 DNA reads TGCAGTCCCCGACGGGGCGAGACCCAGTACTTC.

This clonotype was counted at least ten times. V gene TRBV20-1 combines with J gene TRBJ2-5, with 7 bases lining up with TRBD2. The germline gives CDR1 DFQATT, CDR2 SNEGSKA (reference sequence). The junction had 3 bases not matched to a gene; V was cut back by 1 base and J by 1 base. The CDR3 runs to 14 residues. In DNA, the CDR3 is TGCAGTGCTAGAGGGGGGGAGGGCCAAGAGACCCAGTACTTC. Protein product: CSARGGEGQETQYF.

The rearrangement joins TRBV6-2 or TRBV6-3 to TRBJ2-3; D is possibly TRBD2 (5 bases). Trimming shortened V by 0 bases and J by 1 base, and 14 bases separated the two germline ends. From germline, CDR1 is MNHEY and CDR2 SVGEGT. The CDR3 sequence is 17 residues long. CDR3 DNA sequence: TGTGCCAGCAGTTACTCTAATGCCGGGATCCGCACAGATACGCAGTATTTT. Its translation is CASSYSNAGIRTDTQYF.

The chain links TRBV11-2 to TRBJ2-2; 9 positions match TRBD1. V shed 4 bases, J shed 3 bases, and the junction held 3 bases outside the gene matches. The CDR3 loop spans 15 amino acids. In germline, CDR1 is SGHAT, CDR2 FQNNGV. CDR3 DNA sequence: TGTGCCAGCAGCTCGGGACAGGGAGACACCGGGGAGCTGTTTTTT. Residues: CASSSGQGDTGELFF.

J is TRBJ2-5 and V is TRBV6-2 or TRBV6-3, with D possibly matching TRBD1 (6 bases). CDR1 MNHEY and CDR2 SVGEGT come from the germline V gene. The CDR3 has 16 residues. The ends were cut back, 9 bases at V and 0 bases at J, with 20 bases in the middle. The DNA of the CDR3 is TGTGCCAGTCAGCCTCTTGAGGACAGTCACCAAGAGACCCAGTACTTC. Translated: CASQPLEDSHQETQYF.